This T cell receptor (beta chain) was sequenced in a study of cytomegalovirus exposure and HLA in healthy donors. General study results and limits: Cytomegalovirus-associated TCR beta chains were listed, numbering 150 to 200.

The V and J ends lost 1 base and 5 bases respectively, with 6 bases between them. The CDR3 is 12 amino acids. Looked up from germline, CDR1 is GTSNPN and CDR2 is SVGIG (reference sequence). Method: immunoSEQ multiplex PCR; TCRdb's copy keeps in-frame clones and lacks some. The table has 150,000 to 200,000 clones, 75% to 90% seen once; the top ten hold roughly 15%. About this clone: Its antigen remains unidentified.

The chain uses TRBV30 and TRBJ1-5; D is possibly TRBD1 (5 bases). Material for sequencing was PBMCs. The clonotype comes from a man aged 18-30 years in good health and CMV-seropositive. The CDR3 here is CAWSGGDQPQHF. The CDR3 bases are TGTGCCTGGAGTGGGGGGGATCAGCCCCAGCATTTT.